The T cell receptor (beta chain) described here comes from a study of response to subunit inactivated influenza vaccine. Study outcomes and limitations: Each seasonal influenza vaccination recruits few new T cells, the authors suggested.

Only a few counts were recorded for this clonotype. Its specificity is not known. TCRdb re-analysed the RT-PCR reads in MiXCR, keeping a single row per CDR3 protein. The sample includes 500,000 to 650,000 distinct CDR3 sequences, about 8% of them seen just once. Germline V gene lookup returns CDR1 MGHDK and CDR2 SYGVNS. The CDR3 has 16 residues. The V end lost 4 bases, the J end lost 0 bases, and 15 bases lay between the germline ends. Sequencing used PBMCs from blood, obtained about 24 months after vaccination. J is TRBJ1-2 and V is TRBV25-1, with D unresolved. This sequence was found in a man between 50 and 75 years old who received an inactivated influenza vaccine. CDR3 nucleotides: TGTGCCAGCAGTGGGGCCCGATCATCTACTAACTATGGCTACACCTTC. This codes for CASSGARSSTNYGYTF.